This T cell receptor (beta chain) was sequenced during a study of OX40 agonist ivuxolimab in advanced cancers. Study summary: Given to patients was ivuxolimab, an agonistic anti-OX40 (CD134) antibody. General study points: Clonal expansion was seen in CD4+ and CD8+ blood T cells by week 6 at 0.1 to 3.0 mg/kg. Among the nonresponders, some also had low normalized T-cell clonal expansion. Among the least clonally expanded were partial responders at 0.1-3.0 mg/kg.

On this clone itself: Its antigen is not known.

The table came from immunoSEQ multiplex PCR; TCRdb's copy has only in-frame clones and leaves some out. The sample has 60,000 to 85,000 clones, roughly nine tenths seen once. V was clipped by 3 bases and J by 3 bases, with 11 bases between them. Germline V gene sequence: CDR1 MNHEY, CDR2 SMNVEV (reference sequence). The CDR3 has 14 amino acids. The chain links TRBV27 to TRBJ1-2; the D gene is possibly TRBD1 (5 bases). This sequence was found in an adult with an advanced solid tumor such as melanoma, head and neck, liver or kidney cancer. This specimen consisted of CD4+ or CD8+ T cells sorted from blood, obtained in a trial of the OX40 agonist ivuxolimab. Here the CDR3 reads CASSLGRQYYGYTF. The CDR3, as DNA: TGTGCCAGCAGTTTGGGGCGACAGTACTATGGCTACACCTTC.